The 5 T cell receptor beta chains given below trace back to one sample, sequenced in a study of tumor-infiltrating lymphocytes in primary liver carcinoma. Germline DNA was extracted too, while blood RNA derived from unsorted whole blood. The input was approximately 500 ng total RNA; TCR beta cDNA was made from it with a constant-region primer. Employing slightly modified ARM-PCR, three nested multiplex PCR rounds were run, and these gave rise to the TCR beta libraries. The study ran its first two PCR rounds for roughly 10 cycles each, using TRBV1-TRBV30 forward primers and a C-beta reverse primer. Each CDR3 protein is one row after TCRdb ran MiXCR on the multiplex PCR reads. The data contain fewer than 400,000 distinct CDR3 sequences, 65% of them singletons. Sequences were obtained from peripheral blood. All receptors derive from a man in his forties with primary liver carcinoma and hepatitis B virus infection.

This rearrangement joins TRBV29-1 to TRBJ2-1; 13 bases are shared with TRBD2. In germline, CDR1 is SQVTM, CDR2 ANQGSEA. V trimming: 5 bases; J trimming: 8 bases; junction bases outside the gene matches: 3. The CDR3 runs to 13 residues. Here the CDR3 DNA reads TGCAGCGTTCCGGGACTAGCGGGACATGAGCAGTTCTTC. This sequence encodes CSVPGLAGHEQFF.

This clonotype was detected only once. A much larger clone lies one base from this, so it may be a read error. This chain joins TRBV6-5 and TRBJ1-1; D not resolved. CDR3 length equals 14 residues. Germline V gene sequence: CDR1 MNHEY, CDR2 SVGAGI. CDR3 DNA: TGTGCCAGCAGTTACTCGATCATGAACACTGAAGCTTTATTT. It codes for CASSYSIMNTEALF.

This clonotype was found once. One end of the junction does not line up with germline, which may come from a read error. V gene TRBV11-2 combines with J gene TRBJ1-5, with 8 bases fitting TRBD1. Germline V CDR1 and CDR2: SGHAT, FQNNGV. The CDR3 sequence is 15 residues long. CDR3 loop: CASSPDRDTNQPQQF. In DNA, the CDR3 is TGTGCCAGCAGCCCGGACAGGGATACCAATCAGCCCCAGCAATTT.

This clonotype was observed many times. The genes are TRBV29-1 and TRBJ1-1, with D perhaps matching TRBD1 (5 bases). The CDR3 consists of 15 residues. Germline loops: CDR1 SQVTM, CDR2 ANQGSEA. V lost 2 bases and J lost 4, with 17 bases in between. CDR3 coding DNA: TGCAGCGTTGAACAAAATCCGGGACGGGGCACTGAAGCTTTCTTT. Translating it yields CSVEQNPGRGTEAFF.

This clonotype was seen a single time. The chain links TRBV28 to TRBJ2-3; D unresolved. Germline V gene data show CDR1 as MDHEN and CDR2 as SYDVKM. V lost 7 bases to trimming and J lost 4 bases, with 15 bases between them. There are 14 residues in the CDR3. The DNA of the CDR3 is TGTGCCAGCATGGCCGGAGCAGACGCAGATACGCAGTATTTT. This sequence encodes CASMAGADADTQYF.